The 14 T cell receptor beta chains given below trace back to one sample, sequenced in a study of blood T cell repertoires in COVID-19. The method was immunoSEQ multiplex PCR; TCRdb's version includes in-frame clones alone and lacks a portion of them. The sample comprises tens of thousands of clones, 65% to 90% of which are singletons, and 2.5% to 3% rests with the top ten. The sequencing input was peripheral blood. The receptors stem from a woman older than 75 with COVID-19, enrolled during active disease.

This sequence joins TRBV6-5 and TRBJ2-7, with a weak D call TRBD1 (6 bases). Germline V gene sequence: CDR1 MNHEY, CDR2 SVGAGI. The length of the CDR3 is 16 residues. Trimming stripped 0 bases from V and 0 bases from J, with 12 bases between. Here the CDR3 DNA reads TGTGCCAGCAGTTACTCGGGGGCCACTAGCTCCTACGAGCAGTACTTC. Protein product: CASSYSGATSSYEQYF.

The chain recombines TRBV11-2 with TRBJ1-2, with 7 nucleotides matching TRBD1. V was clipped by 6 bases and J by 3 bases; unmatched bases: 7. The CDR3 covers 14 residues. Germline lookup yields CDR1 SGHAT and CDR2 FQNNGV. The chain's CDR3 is CASSQQGTDYGYTF. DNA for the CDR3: TGTGCCAGCAGTCAACAGGGGACAGACTATGGCTACACCTTC.

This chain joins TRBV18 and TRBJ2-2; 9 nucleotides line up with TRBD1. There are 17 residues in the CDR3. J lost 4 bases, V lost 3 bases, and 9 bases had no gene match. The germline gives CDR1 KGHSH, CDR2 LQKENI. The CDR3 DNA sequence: TGTGCCAGCTCACCTCTCGAACAGGGGGCTGGCACCGGGGAGCTGTTTTTT. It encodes CASSPLEQGAGTGELFF.

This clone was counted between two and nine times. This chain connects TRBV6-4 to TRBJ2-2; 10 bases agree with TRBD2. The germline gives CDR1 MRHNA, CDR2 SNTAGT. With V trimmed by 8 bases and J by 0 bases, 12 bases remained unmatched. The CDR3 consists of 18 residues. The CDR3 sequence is CASSVGLAGESNTGELFF. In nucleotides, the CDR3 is TGTGCCAGCTCCGTGGGGCTAGCGGGAGAGTCGAACACCGGGGAGCTGTTTTTT.

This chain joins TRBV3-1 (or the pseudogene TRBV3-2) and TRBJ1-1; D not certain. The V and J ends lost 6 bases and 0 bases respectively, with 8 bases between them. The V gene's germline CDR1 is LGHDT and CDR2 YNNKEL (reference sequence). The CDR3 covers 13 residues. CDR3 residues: CASSEHLNTEAFF. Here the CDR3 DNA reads TGTGCCAGCAGTGAGCATTTGAACACTGAAGCTTTCTTT.

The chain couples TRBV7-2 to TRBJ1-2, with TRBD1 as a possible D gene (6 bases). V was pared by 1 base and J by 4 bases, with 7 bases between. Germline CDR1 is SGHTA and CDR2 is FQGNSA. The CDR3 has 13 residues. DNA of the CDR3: TGTGCCAGCAGCTTAGACAGGGCCTATGGCTACACCTTC. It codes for CASSLDRAYGYTF.

CDR3 nucleotides: TGTGCCAGCAGTCCCCGGACAGGACTTAATGAAAAACTGTTTTTT. Amino acids: CASSPRTGLNEKLFF. The chain joins TRBV25-1 to TRBJ1-4; TRBD1 aligns across 7 bases. V shed 5 bases and J 4 bases; nucleotides not matched to a gene: 7. Germline values: CDR1 MGHDK, CDR2 SYGVNS. This CDR3 has 15 residues.

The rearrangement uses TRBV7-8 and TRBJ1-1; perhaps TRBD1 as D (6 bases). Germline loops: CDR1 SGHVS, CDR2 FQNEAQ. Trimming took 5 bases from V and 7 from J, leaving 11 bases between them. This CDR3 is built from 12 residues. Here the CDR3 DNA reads TGTGCCAGCAGCCGGGGACACGGTGAAGCTTTCTTT. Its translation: CASSRGHGEAFF. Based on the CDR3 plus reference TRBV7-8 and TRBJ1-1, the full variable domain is GAGVSQSPRYKVAKRGQDVALRCDPISGHVSLFWYQQALGQGPEFLTYFQNEAQLDKSGLPSDRFFAERPEGSVSTLKIQRTQQEDSAVYLCASSRGHGEAFFGQGTRLTVV.

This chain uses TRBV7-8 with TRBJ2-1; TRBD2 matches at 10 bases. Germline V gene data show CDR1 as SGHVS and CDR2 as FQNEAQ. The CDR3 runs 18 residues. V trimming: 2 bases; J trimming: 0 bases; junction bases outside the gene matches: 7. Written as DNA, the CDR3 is TGTGCCAGCAGCTTAACCCGGACTAGCGGAGGCTCCTACAATGAGCAGTTCTTC. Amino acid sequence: CASSLTRTSGGSYNEQFF.

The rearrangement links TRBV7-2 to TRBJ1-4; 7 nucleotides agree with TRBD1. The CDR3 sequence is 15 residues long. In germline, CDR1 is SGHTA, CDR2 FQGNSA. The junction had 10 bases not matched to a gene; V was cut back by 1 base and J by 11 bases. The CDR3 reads CASSLDYIQQGKLFF. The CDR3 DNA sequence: TGTGCCAGCAGCTTAGATTACATCCAACAGGGGAAACTGTTTTTT.

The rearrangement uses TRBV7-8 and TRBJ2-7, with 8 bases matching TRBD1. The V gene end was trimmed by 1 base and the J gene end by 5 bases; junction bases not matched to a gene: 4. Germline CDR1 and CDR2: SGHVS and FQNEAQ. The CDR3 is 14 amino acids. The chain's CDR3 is CASSLDNRGDEQYF. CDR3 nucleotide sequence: TGTGCCAGCAGCTTAGACAACAGGGGGGACGAGCAGTACTTC.

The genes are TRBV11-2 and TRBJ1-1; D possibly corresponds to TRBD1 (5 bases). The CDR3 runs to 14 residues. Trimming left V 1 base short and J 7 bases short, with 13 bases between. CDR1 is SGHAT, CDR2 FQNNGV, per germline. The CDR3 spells CASSLGTRGGEAFF. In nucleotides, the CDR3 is TGTGCCAGCAGCTTAGGCACGCGCGGGGGTGAAGCTTTCTTT.

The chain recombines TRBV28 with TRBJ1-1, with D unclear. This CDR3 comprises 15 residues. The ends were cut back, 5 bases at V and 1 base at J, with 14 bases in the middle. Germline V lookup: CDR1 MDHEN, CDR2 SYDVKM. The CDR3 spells CASSPPGAGNTEAFF. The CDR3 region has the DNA TGTGCCAGCAGTCCCCCCGGTGCGGGGAACACTGAAGCTTTCTTT.

CDR3: CASSLGAGRTDTQYF. The CDR3 DNA sequence: TGCGCCAGCAGCTTGGGGGCGGGCCGCACAGATACGCAGTATTTT. The V call is TRBV5-1, the J call TRBJ2-3, with D maybe TRBD2 (5 bases). Looked up from germline, CDR1 is SGHRS and CDR2 is YFSETQ. The CDR3 contains 15 residues. Trimming took 0 bases from V and 1 from J, leaving 9 bases between them. The variable domain in full, completed from reference TRBV5-1 and TRBJ2-3, reads KAGVTQTPRYLIKTRGQQVTLSCSPISGHRSVSWYQQTPGQGLQFLFEYFSETQRNKGNFPGRFSGRQFSNSRSEMNVSTLELGDSALYLCASSLGAGRTDTQYFGPGTRLTVL.